The 16 T cell receptor beta chains presented below share a single source sample, sequenced in a study of cytomegalovirus exposure and HLA in healthy donors. PCR employed 60 Vbeta and 13 Jbeta primers. Assay: immunoSEQ multiplex PCR; the TCRdb copy retains only in-frame clones and omits some. The data show approximately 140,000 clones, approximately 85% seen once. The sample consisted of PBMCs. Receptors originate from a middle-aged man in good health and CMV-seropositive.

The chain joins TRBV27 to TRBJ2-1, with 8 bases aligning to TRBD2. Per the germline V gene, CDR1 is MNHEY and CDR2 is SMNVEV (reference sequence). V lost 6 bases to trimming and J lost 9 bases; unmatched junction nucleotides: 25. CDR3 length equals 19 residues. CDR3 residues: CASSHRARLGSGTRSEQFF. The CDR3 DNA sequence: TGTGCCAGCAGCCACAGGGCTCGACTGGGTAGCGGGACCCGATCTGAGCAGTTCTTC.

The rearrangement links TRBV6-6 to TRBJ2-3; D uncertain. The germline gives CDR1 MNHNY, CDR2 SVGAGI (reference sequence). The CDR3 totals 16 residues. V lost 2 bases, J lost 0 bases, and 12 bases lay in between. CDR3 protein: CASSYGYSLSTDTQYF. CDR3 nucleotide sequence: TGTGCCAGCAGTTACGGTTACAGCCTTAGCACAGATACGCAGTATTTT.

The rearrangement links TRBV6-5 to TRBJ1-2; TRBD1 matches at 9 bases. Germline V gene sequence: CDR1 MNHEY, CDR2 SVGAGI. This CDR3 is 14 amino acids long. V lost 8 bases, J lost 6 bases, and 10 bases stayed unmatched. CDR3 nucleotide sequence: TGTGCCAGCGGTCGACGGGACAGGGAAGATGGCTACACCTTC. Translation: CASGRRDREDGYTF.

In DNA, the CDR3 is TGTGCCAGCAGCTTAGGGGTAGCGGGCCGCCAAGAGACCCAGTACTTC. Encoded protein: CASSLGVAGRQETQYF. The chain is built from TRBV7-9 and TRBJ2-5; 7 nucleotides line up with TRBD2. There are 16 residues in the CDR3. Per germline, CDR1 SEHNR and CDR2 FQNEAQ (reference sequence). J gave up 1 base and V 1 base, and 6 bases lay outside the gene matches.

J is TRBJ1-3 and V is TRBV11-2; maybe TRBD1 (5 bases). CDR3 length: 15 amino acids. Trimming took off 5 bases at V and 0 bases at J, with 11 bases between the two ends. In germline, CDR1 is SGHAT, CDR2 FQNNGV. Here the CDR3 reads CASSHPGVSGNTIYF. CDR3 DNA sequence: TGTGCCAGCAGCCACCCGGGGGTCTCTGGAAACACCATATATTTT.

This clone was counted between two and nine times. This sequence joins TRBV27 and TRBJ1-5; D perhaps matches TRBD1 (6 bases). Trimming left V 6 bases short and J 5 bases short, with 8 bases between. CDR1 MNHEY and CDR2 SMNVEV come from the germline V gene (reference sequence). The CDR3 has 12 amino acids. The DNA for the CDR3 is TGTGCCAGCAGGACAGGCGATCAGCCCCAGCATTTT. Amino acids: CASRTGDQPQHF.

This clone was counted a single time. The V and J genes are TRBV9 and TRBJ1-4, with D perhaps TRBD1 (5 bases). The ends were cut back, 2 bases at V and 1 base at J, with 6 bases in the middle. This CDR3 is built from 14 residues. Germline CDR1 is SGDLS and CDR2 is YYNGEE. The CDR3 DNA sequence: TGTGCCAGCAGCGTTCAGGGAACTAATGAAAAACTGTTTTTT. Protein product: CASSVQGTNEKLFF.

This clone was recorded only once. This chain uses TRBV2 with TRBJ2-7; possible D gene TRBD2, 5 bases. Germline V gene lookup returns CDR1 SNHLY and CDR2 FYNNEI. Trimming took 2 bases from V and 1 from J, leaving 6 bases between them. The CDR3 covers 13 residues. The CDR3 reads CASSESGSYEQYF. The CDR3 DNA reads TGTGCCAGCAGTGAATCGGGATCCTACGAGCAGTACTTC.

The V and J genes are TRBV7-9 and TRBJ1-2, with TRBD1 matching 7 bases. Germline V gene lookup returns CDR1 SEHNR and CDR2 FQNEAQ (reference sequence). The CDR3 has 15 residues. V lost 5 bases to trimming and J lost 2 bases; unmatched junction nucleotides: 8. CDR3 coding DNA: TGTGCCAGCAGCATTGGGACAGTATTCAACTATGGCTACACCTTC. It encodes CASSIGTVFNYGYTF. Filled out from reference TRBV7-9 and TRBJ1-2, the complete variable domain reads DTGVSQNPRHKITKRGQNVTFRCDPISEHNRLYWYRQTLGQGPEFLTYFQNEAQLEKSRLLSDRFSAERPKGSFSTLEIQRTEQGDSAMYLCASSIGTVFNYGYTFGSGTRLTVV.

A single count supports this clone. The chain carries TRBV7-8 and TRBJ1-5, with 8 bases matching TRBD1. Germline values: CDR1 SGHVS, CDR2 FQNEAQ. After removal of 1 base from V and 3 bases from J, the junction contained 11 bases not matched to a gene. The CDR3 loop spans 18 amino acids. The DNA for the CDR3 is TGTGCCAGCAGCTTAGTCGGGGGGACAGGAGCCCCCAATCAGCCCCAGCATTTT. Its protein product is CASSLVGGTGAPNQPQHF. The full variable domain, completed using reference TRBV7-8 and TRBJ1-5, is GAGVSQSPRYKVAKRGQDVALRCDPISGHVSLFWYQQALGQGPEFLTYFQNEAQLDKSGLPSDRFFAERPEGSVSTLKIQRTQQEDSAVYLCASSLVGGTGAPNQPQHFGDGTRLSIL.

The chain has TRBV5-1 and TRBJ2-1, with D possibly matching TRBD2 (5 bases). CDR1 and CDR2 (germline): SGHRS, YFSETQ. This CDR3 contains 13 residues. Between the trimmed V and J ends, which lost 0 bases and 10 bases, there was a span of 11 bases. The CDR3 loop is CASSLALSAEQFF. The CDR3 DNA sequence: TGCGCCAGCAGCTTGGCCCTTAGCGCCGAGCAGTTCTTC.

This clone came up a few times. The chain links TRBV18 to TRBJ1-5, with 8 bases fitting TRBD1. This CDR3 contains 15 residues. CDR1 is KGHSH and CDR2 is LQKENI in the germline V gene. The J segment lost 2 bases and the V segment lost 4 bases, leaving 4 bases of the junction unmatched. CDR3 protein: CASSQSTGGNQPQHF. CDR3 coding DNA: TGTGCCAGCTCACAATCGACAGGGGGCAATCAGCCCCAGCATTTT.

The chain has TRBV9 and TRBJ2-6; 7 bases are shared with TRBD1. V was clipped by 4 bases and J by 2 bases; unmatched bases: 18. CDR3 length: 20 amino acids. The germline V gene encodes CDR1 SGDLS and CDR2 YYNGEE. CDR3 DNA sequence: TGTGCCAGCAGCACAAAGGCCGGAGAGGGGGCGTTCACTGGGGCCAACGTCCTGACTTTC. Amino acid sequence: CASSTKAGEGAFTGANVLTF.

This chain connects TRBV10-3 to TRBJ1-2; D may be TRBD1 (5 bases). The CDR3 is made up of 14 amino acids. V was cut by 10 bases and J by 5 bases, with 20 bases left in between. Germline-derived CDR1 and CDR2 are ENHRY and SYGVKD. The CDR3 DNA sequence: TGTGCCACCCGGGAGGGCAGGGAGGGATATGGCTACACCTTC. It codes for CATREGREGYGYTF.

This clone was observed once. V and J are TRBV5-1 and TRBJ2-5; no clear D gene. The CDR3 spans 13 residues. With 0 bases removed from V and 2 bases from J, the gap between germline ends came to 5 bases. Germline CDR1 SGHRS, CDR2 YFSETQ. CDR3 bases: TGCGCCAGCAGCTTGGCCAGACAAGAGACCCAGTACTTC. Amino acids: CASSLARQETQYF.

The rearrangement links TRBV28 to TRBJ2-1, with 13 bases aligning to TRBD2. The CDR3 has 18 amino acids. Germline V gene lookup returns CDR1 MDHEN and CDR2 SYDVKM. After removal of 5 bases from V and 5 bases from J, the junction contained 12 bases not matched to a gene. The CDR3 sequence: CASSPYGLAGVRDNEQFF. The CDR3 nucleotides read TGTGCCAGCAGTCCCTACGGACTAGCGGGAGTCAGGGACAATGAGCAGTTCTTC.